The clone carrying this T cell receptor beta chain was seen only a few times. The amount of total RNA extracted per sample was at least 6 micrograms. These data come from a study of blood T cells in healthy people across ages. Germline V gene lookup returns CDR1 MNHEY and CDR2 SVGAGI. The CDR3 covers 13 residues. V dropped 0 bases and J dropped 3 bases, with 2 bases sitting between them. Then a second PCR, running about 6 to 12 cycles, was carried out with a sample-barcoded 5' primer and a J-beta primer mix. All samples gave at least 2.5 million CDR3-containing paired-end reads. MiXCR, run by TCRdb on the 5' RACE reads, gives a single entry per CDR3 protein. Of about 1.6 million distinct CDR3 sequences listed, about 31% are singletons.

The sample consisted of blood. J is TRBJ1-4 and V is TRBV6-5; D call uncertain. The TCR comes from a woman younger than 45 in good health. CDR3 coding DNA: TGTGCCAGCAGTTACTCCTCTAATGAAAAACTGTTTTTT. Amino acid sequence: CASSYSSNEKLFF.